This T cell receptor (beta chain) comes out of a study of cytomegalovirus exposure and HLA in healthy donors. Study details: As an earlier analysis found, some 180 million T cells yielded approximately 100 million unique TCR beta sequences.

The CDR3 is 14 residues long. V was clipped by 6 bases and J by 4 bases; unmatched bases: 1. CDR1 is MNHEY, CDR2 SVGAGI, per germline. Vbeta (60) and Jbeta (13) primers were used in the PCR. As handled by the study authors: Around 11 million shared chains were among 80 million or so unique TCR beta chains counted in a later analysis. Method: immunoSEQ multiplex PCR; TCRdb's copy keeps in-frame clones and lacks some. V, J and clone size are taken as reported in that table, and D and trimming were inferred from the DNA itself. The profile shows about 190,000 clones, over 70% of them singletons. Sequenced: PBMCs. This sequence originates from a woman aged 18-29 years in good health and CMV-seronegative. The chain uses TRBV6-5 and TRBJ2-5; 14 bases align to TRBD2. This chain's CDR3 is CASRGLAGAETQYF. Written as DNA, the CDR3 is TGTGCCAGCAGGGGACTAGCGGGAGCAGAGACCCAGTACTTC.